The 7 T cell receptor beta chains below come from one sample, sequenced in a study of T cells in Graves' hyperthyroidism and ophthalmopathy. Amplification of TCR beta CDR3 regions used RNA as the template. RT-PCR in the first round (using the HTBI primer set) targeted the TCR CDR3. From the multiplex PCR reads, TCRdb called clonotypes with MiXCR, one entry per CDR3 protein. The sample includes over 200,000 distinct CDR3 sequences, roughly 15% of them seen just once. Material: blood. These receptors all come from a middle-aged woman with Graves' hyperthyroidism that later progressed to Graves' ophthalmopathy.

In its sample, this clonotype was seen a few times. In nucleotides, the CDR3 is TGTGCCAGTAATTCGGGTGACGGCTTGAACACTGAAGCTTTCTTT. As protein: CASNSGDGLNTEAFF. This chain links TRBV19 with TRBJ1-1; D unclear. Germline-derived CDR1 and CDR2 are LNHDA and SQIVND (reference sequence). The CDR3 is 15 amino acids. V dropped 7 bases and J dropped 0 bases, with 15 bases sitting between them.

This clonotype was recorded at least ten times. The DNA for the CDR3 is TGCGCCAGCAGCCTGTCGGGACTAGTCGACAATGAGCAGTTCTTC. Protein product: CASSLSGLVDNEQFF. This chain links TRBV5-1 with TRBJ2-1; TRBD2 aligns across 8 bases. The CDR3 loop spans 15 amino acids. Germline lookup yields CDR1 SGHRS and CDR2 YFSETQ. Unmatched junction bases numbered 8, after V lost 4 bases and J lost 5 bases.

This clonotype was detected many times. V and J are TRBV27 and TRBJ2-1; possible D gene TRBD1, 5 bases. V shed 5 bases and J shed 0 bases, with 14 bases lying between them. Germline V gene data show CDR1 as MNHEY and CDR2 as SMNVEV (reference sequence). The length of the CDR3 is 16 residues. DNA of the CDR3: TGTGCCAGCAGTCCGTTCACAGGCTTCTCCTACAATGAGCAGTTCTTC. The encoded protein is CASSPFTGFSYNEQFF.

This clonotype was seen repeatedly, ten times or more. The V call is TRBV6-1, the J call TRBJ1-4; 7 nucleotides agree with TRBD1. Germline CDR1 and CDR2: MNHNS and SASEGT. This CDR3 is built from 18 residues. After removal of 5 bases from V and 7 bases from J, the junction contained 19 bases not matched to a gene. CDR3: CASSYDLSPQGEGEKLFF. The CDR3 region has the DNA TGTGCCAGCAGTTACGATTTAAGCCCGCAGGGGGAAGGTGAAAAACTGTTTTTT.

This clonotype was recorded many times. This rearrangement joins TRBV11-2 to TRBJ2-1, with 8 nucleotides matching TRBD2. The CDR3 is made up of 13 amino acids. CDR1 and CDR2 from the germline V gene are SGHAT and FQNNGV. The junction had 4 bases not matched to a gene; V was cut back by 5 bases and J by 7 bases. The CDR3 loop is CASSRAGANEQFF. As DNA, the CDR3 is TGTGCCAGCAGCCGAGCGGGAGCGAATGAGCAGTTCTTC.

This clonotype was found many times. This chain uses TRBV10-3 with TRBJ2-7, with TRBD1 as a possible D gene (7 bases). This CDR3 has 13 amino acids. V lost 10 bases and J 0 bases, leaving 13 bases between the germline ends. Germline-derived CDR1 and CDR2 are ENHRY and SYGVKD. The CDR3 reads CANGGTDSYEQYF. CDR3 in DNA: TGTGCCAACGGAGGGACAGACTCCTACGAGCAGTACTTC.

The chain is built from TRBV12-3 or TRBV12-4 and TRBJ1-1; unclear D gene. With 5 bases removed from V and 4 bases from J, the gap between germline ends came to 23 bases. This CDR3 is built from 17 residues. The CDR3: CASSPADGLRLGTEAFF. The CDR3 DNA sequence: TGTGCCAGCAGTCCAGCGGACGGGCTTCGGTTGGGCACTGAAGCTTTCTTT.